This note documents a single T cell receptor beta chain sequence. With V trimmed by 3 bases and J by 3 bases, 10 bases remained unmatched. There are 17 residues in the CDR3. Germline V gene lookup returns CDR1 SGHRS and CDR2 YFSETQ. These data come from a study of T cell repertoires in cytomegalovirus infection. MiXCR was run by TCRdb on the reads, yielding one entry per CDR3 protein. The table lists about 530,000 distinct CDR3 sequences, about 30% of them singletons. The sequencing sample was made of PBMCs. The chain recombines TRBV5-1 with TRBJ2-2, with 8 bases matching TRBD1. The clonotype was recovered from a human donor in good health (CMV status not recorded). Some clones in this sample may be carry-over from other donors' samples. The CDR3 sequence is CASSSTARGQDTGELFF. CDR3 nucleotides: TGCGCCAGCAGCTCGACCGCCAGGGGACAGGACACCGGGGAGCTGTTTTTT.